The rows below give T cell receptor beta chains drawn from one sample of a study of blood T cell repertoires in COVID-19. Some clones are missing from TCRdb's copy, which holds only in-frame ones; the method was immunoSEQ multiplex PCR. The sample has hundreds of thousands of clones, about four fifths seen once. Sequencing was performed on peripheral blood. Receptors originate from an elderly woman with acute or convalescent COVID-19. Each CDR3 is given without its conserved first and last residue. Each record gives: V gene, CDR3 length, CDR3 protein.

v_call: TRBV5-1; cdr3_length: 14; cdr3_aa: ASSRTGGDGAYEQY
v_call: TRBV19; cdr3_length: 15; cdr3_aa: ASSILRDTSNTGELF
v_call: TRBV20-1; cdr3_length: 9; cdr3_aa: SASAEREQY
v_call: TRBV12-1; cdr3_length: 16; cdr3_aa: ASSPEGTEGAAGYGYT
v_call: TRBV19; cdr3_length: 13; cdr3_aa: ASSMASGTTYEQY
v_call: TRBV19; cdr3_length: 12; cdr3_aa: ASSVSADFYGYT
v_call: TRBV14; cdr3_length: 12; cdr3_aa: ASSEFRGTDTQY
v_call: TRBV7-9; cdr3_length: 14; cdr3_aa: ASSSPGLAGSSEQY
v_call: TRBV9; cdr3_length: 10; cdr3_aa: ASSADRSEAF
v_call: TRBV19; cdr3_length: 13; cdr3_aa: ASTTGTGSYYGYT
v_call: TRBV4-2; cdr3_length: 10; cdr3_aa: ASSQDLTEAF
v_call: TRBV7-3; cdr3_length: 11; cdr3_aa: ASSPGGEETQY
v_call: TRBV7-6; cdr3_length: 14; cdr3_aa: ASSGPDRGRDGELF
v_call: TRBV7-2; cdr3_length: 14; cdr3_aa: ASSLAGGGDYYEQY
v_call: TRBV6-5; cdr3_length: 12; cdr3_aa: ASSRDRGDTEAF
v_call: TRBV5-1; cdr3_length: 11; cdr3_aa: ASSRQGTDTQY
v_call: TRBV5-1; cdr3_length: 12; cdr3_aa: ASSLSGQSYEQY
v_call: TRBV2; cdr3_length: 13; cdr3_aa: ASSLEGQGDYGYT
v_call: TRBV3-1/TRBV3-2; cdr3_length: 14; cdr3_aa: ASSRDRDKGLDTQY
v_call: TRBV18; cdr3_length: 12; cdr3_aa: ASSPPGTGNTIY
v_call: TRBV24-1; cdr3_length: 13; cdr3_aa: ATSDSLLSGNTIY
v_call: TRBV29-1; cdr3_length: 12; cdr3_aa: SVGVTGGSTEAF
v_call: TRBV5-6; cdr3_length: 13; cdr3_aa: ASSLRTGGNSPLH
v_call: TRBV9; cdr3_length: 15; cdr3_aa: ASSAAKSGTGYNEQF
v_call: TRBV19; cdr3_length: 12; cdr3_aa: ASSISSPLEYQY
v_call: TRBV6-6; cdr3_length: 12; cdr3_aa: ASSRIEGTGELF
v_call: TRBV3-1/TRBV3-2; cdr3_length: 13; cdr3_aa: ASSQEGQSTDTQY
v_call: TRBV7-9; cdr3_length: 12; cdr3_aa: ASLPSLGNSEQF
v_call: TRBV24-1; cdr3_length: 16; cdr3_aa: ATSESDLAGVRTGELF
v_call: TRBV7-2; cdr3_length: 12; cdr3_aa: ASSFREGTDTQY
v_call: TRBV10-3; cdr3_length: 11; cdr3_aa: AIRSGRTDTQY
v_call: TRBV7-9; cdr3_length: 14; cdr3_aa: ASSLGGSGAGSPLH
v_call: TRBV10-2; cdr3_length: 13; cdr3_aa: ASSPDPGARYGYT
v_call: TRBV6-4; cdr3_length: 13; cdr3_aa: ASSVDGAVADGYT
v_call: TRBV7-2; cdr3_length: 13; cdr3_aa: ASSSGTGFYQPQH
v_call: TRBV5-1; cdr3_length: 13; cdr3_aa: ASSITGGAGTEAF
v_call: TRBV18; cdr3_length: 13; cdr3_aa: ASSKDRSASYEQY
v_call: TRBV7-9; cdr3_length: 13; cdr3_aa: ASSSLGRNTDTQY
v_call: TRBV9; cdr3_length: 12; cdr3_aa: ASSLDGGYQPQH
v_call: TRBV28; cdr3_length: 11; cdr3_aa: ASGSSYNSPLH
v_call: TRBV4-3; cdr3_length: 13; cdr3_aa: ASSQDAAGNEKLF
v_call: TRBV29-1; cdr3_length: 14; cdr3_aa: SVPGQGNLNTGELF
v_call: TRBV27; cdr3_length: 13; cdr3_aa: ASSLTPGLNYEQY
v_call: TRBV18; cdr3_length: 12; cdr3_aa: ASSPLASSYEQY
v_call: TRBV28; cdr3_length: 13; cdr3_aa: ASSPAGGADYGYT
v_call: TRBV7-3; cdr3_length: 11; cdr3_aa: ASSFAGAPEQF
v_call: TRBV24-1; cdr3_length: 12; cdr3_aa: ATSEAASGKAQY
v_call: TRBV11-3; cdr3_length: 12; cdr3_aa: ASSAGTKRNEQF
v_call: TRBV9; cdr3_length: 13; cdr3_aa: ASSVGDSRTDTQY
v_call: TRBV7-3; cdr3_length: 14; cdr3_aa: ASSFGSGGLRETQY
v_call: TRBV24-1; cdr3_length: 16; cdr3_aa: ATSDPAGTSGSTDTQY
v_call: TRBV19; cdr3_length: 15; cdr3_aa: ASRQVRWTDSNQPQH
v_call: TRBV28; cdr3_length: 11; cdr3_aa: ASTVRGNTEAF
v_call: TRBV24-1; cdr3_length: 15; cdr3_aa: ATSDTSGTGVRNEQF
v_call: TRBV7-9; cdr3_length: 15; cdr3_aa: ASSKSRLAGSYNEQF